A selection of T cell receptor beta chains follows, all from one sample in a study of blood T cells in healthy people across ages. From the 5' RACE reads, TCRdb called clonotypes with MiXCR, one entry per CDR3 protein. The table records some 1,800,000 distinct CDR3 sequences, 30% to 40% of them present only once. The sequenced material came from blood. The source is a human donor in good health. The CDR3 runs from the conserved cysteine through the conserved F or W. The order of the fields is D gene, clone size, V gene, J gene, CDR3 DNA, CDR3 protein. A D gene is named only where the DNA matches it firmly. Where a row states a size, it is once, few, many or the class of an expanded clone; other rows omit it.

NA,few,TRBV20-1,TRBJ1-2,TGCAGTGCTAGCCGTGGCGGGGTATATGGCTACACCTTC,CSASRGGVYGYTF
NA,NA,TRBV9,TRBJ2-5,TGTGCCAGCAGCGTAAGCCAGAGCCAAGAGACCCAGTACTTC,CASSVSQSQETQYF
NA,few,TRBV29-1,TRBJ2-5,TGCAGCGTCGAGGGGCTGGGGGAGAACCTATACCGCCAGACCCAGTACTTC,CSVEGLGENLYRQTQYF
TRBD2,NA,TRBV20-1,TRBJ2-7,TGCAGTGCTGGCGGGACTAGCGGGTGGAGCTCCTACGAGCAGTACTTC,CSAGGTSGWSSYEQYF
NA,few,TRBV7-6,TRBJ2-7,TGTGCCAGCAGCGAAAGGGGCGAGGGCGAGCAGTACTTC,CASSERGEGEQYF
NA,NA,TRBV10-3,TRBJ2-1,TGTGCCATCAGTGATGTGGTCAGAACCTCCTACAATGAGCAGTTCTTC,CAISDVVRTSYNEQFF
NA,NA,TRBV20-1,TRBJ2-1,TGCAGTGCTCCCCCGGATCGGCCCTACAATGAGCAGTTCTTC,CSAPPDRPYNEQFF
NA,few,TRBV5-1,TRBJ2-1,TGCGCCAGCAGCTTGGCACTAGTGTCCTACAATGAGCAGTTCTTC,CASSLALVSYNEQFF
NA,many,TRBV10-2,TRBJ2-1,TGCGCCAGCAGTGAGATGGAGGCTAATGAGCAGTTCTTC,CASSEMEANEQFF
TRBD1,NA,TRBV7-6,TRBJ1-2,TGTGCCAGCAGCCCTAAACTCGGACAGGGATTGTACGGCCACACCTTC,CASSPKLGQGLYGHTF
NA,NA,TRBV7-3,TRBJ1-6,TGTGCCAGCAGCTTCGGGGGGCGGAATTCACCCCTCCACTTT,CASSFGGRNSPLHF
NA,NA,TRBV5-5,TRBJ1-6,TGTGCCAGCACCCCGGACAGTAGCTCCTATAATTCACCCCTCCACTTT,CASTPDSSSYNSPLHF
NA,few,TRBV12-3/TRBV12-4,TRBJ1-1,TGTGCCAGCAGTTTAGGGCAGGCAGCGAACACTGAAGCTTTCTTT,CASSLGQAANTEAFF
TRBD1,few,TRBV11-2,TRBJ1-5,TGTGCCAGCAGCTTAGACAGGGGGCCAGATCAGCCCCAGCATTTT,CASSLDRGPDQPQHF
NA,few,TRBV20-1,TRBJ2-5,TGCAGTGCTAAGGTCACTACCCAAGAGACCCAGTACTTC,CSAKVTTQETQYF
NA,few,TRBV7-9,TRBJ2-1,TGTGCCAGCAGCTTGGGGGCAGTGGAGTTCTTC,CASSLGAVEFF
TRBD1,few,TRBV7-2,TRBJ1-2,TGTGCCAGCAGCCCCCGACAGGGGAATGGCTACACCTTC,CASSPRQGNGYTF
NA,NA,TRBV7-6,TRBJ1-1,TGTGCCAGCAGCGTCGGCCCCCCCAACAGCGAGGACACTGAAGCTTTCTTT,CASSVGPPNSEDTEAFF
NA,many,TRBV10-3,TRBJ2-7,TGTGCCATCAGTCGTCCCCCCAGGGAGATAACCTACGAGCAGTACTTC,CAISRPPREITYEQYF
NA,NA,TRBV7-2,TRBJ2-6,TGTGCCAGCAGCTTAGCGAAAAGCCCATCCTCTGGGGCCAACGTCCTGACTTTC,CASSLAKSPSSGANVLTF
TRBD1,NA,TRBV7-9,TRBJ2-5,TGTGCCAGCAGCTTAAGATTCTTATCAGGACAGGGAAGTGAAGAGACCCAGTACTTC,CASSLRFLSGQGSEETQYF
TRBD2,NA,TRBV4-2,TRBJ2-3,TGTGCCAGCAGCCAGGCTACGGGACTAGGCACAGATACGCAGTATTTT,CASSQATGLGTDTQYF
TRBD2,few,TRBV20-1,TRBJ2-5,TGCAGTGCTCTAAACCCCGGGACTAGCGGGGGTCTGTACCAAGAGACCCAGTACTTC,CSALNPGTSGGLYQETQYF
TRBD2,NA,TRBV5-6,TRBJ2-5,TGTGCCAGCAGCTTTCCCAGCGGGGGGAACCAAGAGACCCAGTACTTC,CASSFPSGGNQETQYF
NA,NA,TRBV5-1,TRBJ1-1,TGCGCCAGCAGCTTTGACAGGAGATCGATGAACACTGAAGCTTTCTTT,CASSFDRRSMNTEAFF
NA,NA,TRBV3-1,TRBJ2-1,TGTGCCAGCAACCTCGGACGGTTTTACAATGAGCAGTTCTTC,CASNLGRFYNEQFF
NA,NA,TRBV6-1,TRBJ1-2,TGTGCCAGCAGTGAACTTTATAACTATGGCTACACCTTC,CASSELYNYGYTF
TRBD2,NA,TRBV7-2,TRBJ2-1,TGTGCCAGCAGCTCGTTACTAGCGGAGAGATACAATGAGCAGTTCTTC,CASSSLLAERYNEQFF
NA,once,TRBV12-3/TRBV12-4,TRBJ1-5,TGTGCCAGCAGCGACAAGTTCAGTCAGCCCCAGCATTTT,CASSDKFSQPQHF
NA,many,TRBV6-4,TRBJ2-3,TGTGCCAGTAGCCTGTCCACCACAGATACGCAGTATTTT,CASSLSTTDTQYF
TRBD2,NA,TRBV6-1,TRBJ2-1,TGTGCCAGCAGTGAACTAGCGGGGGGTTTCATCTACAATGAGCAGTTCTTC,CASSELAGGFIYNEQFF
NA,NA,TRBV28,TRBJ2-7,TGTGCCAGCATCCCAGGAGGGCCACGACCTTACGAGCAGTACTTC,CASIPGGPRPYEQYF
TRBD1,many,TRBV12-3/TRBV12-4,TRBJ1-5,TGTGCCAGCAGCCGACAGGGTCTGAACAATCAGCCCCAGCATTTT,CASSRQGLNNQPQHF
TRBD2,NA,TRBV4-2,TRBJ2-2,TGTGCCAGCAGCCAAGAGGTCCAGAATAGCGGGGCACCGAACACCGGGGAGCTGTTTTTT,CASSQEVQNSGAPNTGELFF
TRBD1,NA,TRBV4-1,TRBJ1-4,TGTGCCAGCAGCCAAGGAGGGACAGGGTATGAAAAACTGTTTTTT,CASSQGGTGYEKLFF
TRBD1,NA,TRBV10-3,TRBJ1-2,TGTGCCATCAGCCCGGGACAGGTTGTGTTGGGCTACACCTTC,CAISPGQVVLGYTF
NA,few,TRBV20-1,TRBJ2-4,TGCAGTGCTAGTCCCCCGGGCGGGTTTGCATCGGACATTCAGTACTTC,CSASPPGGFASDIQYF
NA,NA,TRBV29-1,TRBJ2-7,TGCAGCGTTGCCGGCTTTAATCTCCCCGAGCAGTACTTC,CSVAGFNLPEQYF
NA,few,TRBV6-6,TRBJ1-5,TGTGCCAGCAGTTACCCACACGGGGAGGGGAAGAATCAGCCCCAGCATTTT,CASSYPHGEGKNQPQHF
NA,once,TRBV7-9,TRBJ1-2,TGTGCCAGCAGCTCGGGCAGCGAGGGCTATGGCTACACCTTC,CASSSGSEGYGYTF
TRBD1,NA,TRBV6-5,TRBJ2-7,TGTGCCAGCAGCTTTCTTTCGGGACAGGTACCCTACGAGCAGTACTTC,CASSFLSGQVPYEQYF